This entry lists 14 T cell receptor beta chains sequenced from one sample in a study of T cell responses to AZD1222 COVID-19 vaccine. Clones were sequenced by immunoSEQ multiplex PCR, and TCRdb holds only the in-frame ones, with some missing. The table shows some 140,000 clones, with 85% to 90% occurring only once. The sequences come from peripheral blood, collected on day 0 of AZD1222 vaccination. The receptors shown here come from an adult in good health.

Here the CDR3 DNA reads TGTGCCAGCAGTTTATCTCCAGGTATCAGGGCTCGAGAGCAGTACTTC. Its protein is CASSLSPGIRAREQYF. The rearrangement links TRBV27 to TRBJ2-7, with D possibly matching TRBD1 (5 bases). CDR1 is MNHEY and CDR2 is SMNVEV in the germline V gene (reference sequence). V was pared by 0 bases and J by 7 bases, with 19 bases between. The CDR3 spans 16 residues.

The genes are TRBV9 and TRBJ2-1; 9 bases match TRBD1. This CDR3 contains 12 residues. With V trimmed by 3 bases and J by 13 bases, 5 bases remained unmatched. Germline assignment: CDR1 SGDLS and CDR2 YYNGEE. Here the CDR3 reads CASSGGTGKQFF. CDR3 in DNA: TGTGCCAGCAGCGGCGGGACAGGGAAACAGTTCTTC. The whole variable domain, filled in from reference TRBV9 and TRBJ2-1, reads DSGVTQTPKHLITATGQRVTLRCSPRSGDLSVYWYQQSLDQGLQFLIQYYNGEERAKGNILERFSAQQFPDLHSELNLSSLELGDSALYFCASSGGTGKQFFGPGTRLTVL.

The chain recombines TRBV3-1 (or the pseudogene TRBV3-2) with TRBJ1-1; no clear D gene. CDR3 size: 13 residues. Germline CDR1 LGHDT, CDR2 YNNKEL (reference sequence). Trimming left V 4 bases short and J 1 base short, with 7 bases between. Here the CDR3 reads CASSPHENTEAFF. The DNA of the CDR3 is TGTGCCAGCAGCCCACACGAGAACACTGAAGCTTTCTTT.

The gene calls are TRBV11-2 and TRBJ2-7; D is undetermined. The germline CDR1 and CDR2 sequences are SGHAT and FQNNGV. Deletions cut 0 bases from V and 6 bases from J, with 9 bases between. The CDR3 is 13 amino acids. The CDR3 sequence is CASSLDQRGEQYF. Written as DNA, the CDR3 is TGTGCCAGCAGCTTAGATCAGCGAGGCGAGCAGTACTTC.

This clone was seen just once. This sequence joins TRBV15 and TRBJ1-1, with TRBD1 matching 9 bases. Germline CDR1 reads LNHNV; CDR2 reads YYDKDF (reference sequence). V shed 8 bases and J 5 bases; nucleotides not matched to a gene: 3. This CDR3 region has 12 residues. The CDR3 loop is CATWDRETEAFF. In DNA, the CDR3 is TGTGCCACCTGGGACAGGGAGACTGAAGCTTTCTTT.

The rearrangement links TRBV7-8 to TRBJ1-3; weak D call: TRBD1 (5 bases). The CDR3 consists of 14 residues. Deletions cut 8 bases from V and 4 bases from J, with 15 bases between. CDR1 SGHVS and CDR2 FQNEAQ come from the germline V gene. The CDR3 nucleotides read TGTGCCAGCTCCCACCGAGGGGTCGGAAACACCATATATTTT. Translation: CASSHRGVGNTIYF.

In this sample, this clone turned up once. CDR3 region: CAISKTGDGTDTQYF. CDR3 in DNA: TGTGCCATCAGTAAGACAGGGGACGGGACAGATACGCAGTATTTT. The chain combines TRBV10-3 with TRBJ2-3; TRBD1 aligns across 8 bases. In germline, CDR1 is ENHRY, CDR2 SYGVKD. Trimming removed 5 bases from V and 3 bases from J; junction bases left unmatched: 7. The CDR3 runs to 15 residues.

CDR3 region: CASSWGLTTPEAFF. As DNA, the CDR3 is TGTGCCAGCAGCTGGGGACTTACAACTCCTGAAGCTTTCTTT. The V and J genes are TRBV11-2 and TRBJ1-1; possible D gene TRBD1, 5 bases. Germline V gene sequence: CDR1 SGHAT, CDR2 FQNNGV. The CDR3 runs 14 residues. Trimming removed 4 bases from V and 6 bases from J, with 15 bases in between. Looking up the rest from reference TRBV11-2 and TRBJ1-1 gives the full variable domain: EAGVAQSPRYKIIEKRQSVAFWCNPISGHATLYWYQQILGQGPKLLIQFQNNGVVDDSQLPKDRFSAERLKGVDSTLKIQPAKLEDSAVYLCASSWGLTTPEAFFGQGTRLTVV.

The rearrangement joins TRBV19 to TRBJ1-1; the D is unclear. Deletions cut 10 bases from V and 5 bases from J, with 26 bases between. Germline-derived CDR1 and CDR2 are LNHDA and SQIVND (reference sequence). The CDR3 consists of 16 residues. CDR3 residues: CATGTGSSLSLTEAFF. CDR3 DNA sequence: TGTGCCACGGGCACGGGTTCGTCCCTTTCGTTGACTGAAGCTTTCTTT. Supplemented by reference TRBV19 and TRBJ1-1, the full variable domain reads DGGITQSPKYLFRKEGQNVTLSCEQNLNHDAMYWYRQDPGQGLRLIYYSQIVNDFQKGDIAEGYSVSREKKESFPLTVTSAQKNPTAFYLCATGTGSSLSLTEAFFGQGTRLTVV.

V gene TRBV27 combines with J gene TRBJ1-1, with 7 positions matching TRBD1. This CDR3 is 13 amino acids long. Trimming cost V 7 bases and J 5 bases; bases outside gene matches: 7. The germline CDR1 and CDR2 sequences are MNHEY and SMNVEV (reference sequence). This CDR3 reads CASKQGIKTEAFF. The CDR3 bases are TGTGCCAGCAAACAGGGGATAAAGACTGAAGCTTTCTTT.

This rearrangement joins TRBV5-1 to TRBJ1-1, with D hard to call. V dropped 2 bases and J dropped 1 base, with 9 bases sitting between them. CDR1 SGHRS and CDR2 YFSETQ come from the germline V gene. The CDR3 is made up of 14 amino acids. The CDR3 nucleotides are TGCGCCAGCAGCTTAACATCAGGGAACACTGAAGCTTTCTTT. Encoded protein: CASSLTSGNTEAFF.

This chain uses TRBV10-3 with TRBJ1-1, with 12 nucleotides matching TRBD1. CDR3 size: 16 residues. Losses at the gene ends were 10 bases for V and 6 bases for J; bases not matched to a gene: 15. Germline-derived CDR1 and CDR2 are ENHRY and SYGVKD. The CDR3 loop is CATSTQGQGAKAEAFF. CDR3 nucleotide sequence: TGTGCCACCTCGACCCAGGGACAGGGGGCGAAGGCTGAAGCTTTCTTT.

As DNA, the CDR3 is TGTGCCAGTACCCGCGGGGTTCAAAATGAAAAACTGTTTTTT. It codes for CASTRGVQNEKLFF. This rearrangement joins TRBV19 to TRBJ1-4, with D hard to call. The CDR3 covers 14 residues. Germline CDR1 is LNHDA and CDR2 is SQIVND (reference sequence). The V gene lost 7 bases and the J gene lost 5 bases, with 14 bases spanning the gap.

The CDR3 region has the DNA TGTGCCAGCAGTTTGAGTCTGAACACTGAAGCTTTCTTT. Its translation is CASSLSLNTEAFF. The chain recombines TRBV27 with TRBJ1-1; D call uncertain. The CDR3 runs to 13 residues. V lost 3 bases, J lost 0 bases, and 5 bases lay in between. Germline-derived CDR1 and CDR2 are MNHEY and SMNVEV (reference sequence).